A selection of T cell receptor beta chains follows, all from one sample in a study of blood T cells in healthy people across ages. TCRdb itself ran the 5' RACE reads through MiXCR, one entry per CDR3 protein. In the table there are 850,000 to 1,000,000 distinct CDR3 sequences, about 44% of which are singletons. Sequenced material: blood. The receptors shown here come from a man aged 25 to 40 in good health. CDR3s include the opening cysteine and the closing phenylalanine or tryptophan. Each record gives: V gene, J gene, clone size, D gene, CDR3 protein, CDR3 DNA. D genes are given only for firm matches. Clone sizes are given selectively: once, few, many, or a class where the clone is expanded.

>TRBV6-2/TRBV6-3|TRBJ2-1|few|NA
CASSRYSYNEQFF
TGTGCCAGCAGCCGATACTCCTACAATGAGCAGTTCTTC
>TRBV10-3|TRBJ1-2|NA|NA
CAIRSSTANYGYTF
TGTGCCATCAGGTCTAGTACCGCTAACTATGGCTACACCTTC
>TRBV4-1|TRBJ2-7|NA|NA
CASSQVLGGGSSYEQYF
TGCGCCAGCAGCCAAGTTCTCGGAGGGGGTAGCTCCTACGAGCAGTACTTC
>TRBV29-1|TRBJ2-1|few|TRBD2
CSASGAYNEQFF
TGCAGCGCTAGCGGGGCCTACAATGAGCAGTTCTTC
>TRBV25-1|TRBJ2-6|NA|NA
CASSELEAGAGSGANVLTF
TGTGCCAGCAGTGAATTGGAAGCAGGGGCGGGCTCTGGGGCCAACGTCCTGACTTTC
>TRBV9|TRBJ2-2|NA|NA
CASSPLFTGELFF
TGTGCCAGCAGCCCTCTGTTCACCGGGGAGCTGTTTTTT
>TRBV27|TRBJ2-7|NA|TRBD2
CASRLAVSYEQYF
TGTGCCAGCAGACTAGCGGTCTCCTACGAGCAGTACTTC
>TRBV20-1|TRBJ1-1|NA|NA
CSATYQASTEAFF
TGCAGTGCTACTTACCAGGCGAGCACTGAAGCTTTCTTT
>TRBV12-3/TRBV12-4|TRBJ1-4|NA|NA
CASSIREVNEKLFF
TGTGCCAGCAGTATCAGGGAGGTCAATGAAAAACTGTTTTTT
>TRBV20-1|TRBJ2-1|few|TRBD2
CSATGLAGGRSYNEQFF
TGCAGTGCCACCGGACTAGCGGGGGGGCGATCCTACAATGAGCAGTTCTTC
>TRBV7-2|TRBJ1-2|few|NA
CASSVGTPGYTF
TGTGCCAGCAGCGTCGGGACACCCGGCTACACCTTC
>TRBV24-1|TRBJ2-1|NA|TRBD2
CATSDSGLAGGDSSYNEQFF
TGTGCCACCAGTGATTCCGGACTAGCGGGGGGGGACAGCTCCTACAATGAGCAGTTCTTC
>TRBV15|TRBJ2-7|few|TRBD2
CATSGGTTYEQYF
TGTGCCACCAGCGGGGGGACTACCTACGAGCAGTACTTC
>TRBV28|TRBJ2-3|NA|TRBD2
CASSPGTSGRVGTDTQYF
TGTGCCAGCAGCCCGGGGACTAGCGGGAGGGTCGGCACAGATACGCAGTATTTT
>TRBV30|TRBJ1-2|few|NA
CAWSKGVDYGYTF
TGTGCCTGGAGTAAGGGAGTGGACTATGGCTACACCTTC
>TRBV20-1|TRBJ1-1|NA|NA
CSATPTAAGTEAFF
TGCAGTGCTACACCGACGGCGGCGGGCACTGAAGCTTTCTTT
>TRBV12-3/TRBV12-4|TRBJ2-7|NA|NA
CASSSSDRPYEQYF
TGTGCCAGCAGCTCCTCCGACAGGCCCTACGAGCAGTACTTC
>TRBV5-1|TRBJ2-2|once|TRBD1
CASREQGAHGELFF
TGCGCCAGCAGAGAACAGGGGGCGCACGGGGAGCTGTTTTTT
>TRBV7-2|TRBJ2-5|NA|TRBD1
CASTPIGQGARETQYF
TGTGCCAGCACCCCTATTGGACAGGGGGCGAGGGAGACCCAGTACTTC
>TRBV6-1|TRBJ1-5|NA|NA
CASSEATTYRQPQHF
TGTGCCAGCAGTGAAGCCACAACCTATCGGCAGCCCCAGCATTTT
>TRBV5-1|TRBJ2-3|NA|NA
CASRSGTLVDTQYF
TGCGCCAGCAGGTCCGGGACTCTTGTAGATACGCAGTATTTT
>TRBV4-3|TRBJ2-7|NA|TRBD2
CASSQVLAGGPYEQYF
TGCGCCAGCAGCCAAGTCCTAGCGGGAGGGCCCTACGAGCAGTACTTC
>TRBV12-3/TRBV12-4|TRBJ2-1|NA|NA
CASSVVEPPPGQFF
TGTGCCAGCAGTGTCGTCGAGCCTCCTCCTGGGCAGTTCTTC
>TRBV24-1|TRBJ2-4|NA|TRBD1
CATSDSRTGRNFQYF
TGTGCCACCAGTGATTCCAGGACAGGGAGGAACTTTCAGTACTTC
>TRBV12-3/TRBV12-4|TRBJ2-7|NA|NA
CASTGDAYEQYF
TGTGCCAGCACAGGGGATGCCTACGAGCAGTACTTC
>TRBV4-1|TRBJ2-5|NA|NA
CASSQGRALEETQYF
TGCGCCAGCAGCCAAGGTCGGGCTCTCGAAGAGACCCAGTACTTC
>TRBV9|TRBJ1-4|NA|TRBD1
CASSAWDRATTNEKLFF
TGTGCCAGCAGCGCGTGGGACAGGGCCACAACTAATGAAAAACTGTTTTTT
>TRBV28|TRBJ2-7|NA|NA
CASSFWDTIYEQYF
TGTGCCAGCAGTTTTTGGGACACCATCTACGAGCAGTACTTC
>TRBV5-1|TRBJ1-1|NA|TRBD1
CASRGAGGETAWDTEAFF
TGCGCCAGCAGGGGGGCAGGGGGCGAAACAGCATGGGACACTGAAGCTTTCTTT
>TRBV20-1|TRBJ2-5|once|TRBD2
CSAQPPTSGGAKATQYF
TGCAGTGCCCAGCCTCCGACTAGCGGGGGAGCGAAGGCGACCCAGTACTTC
>TRBV5-6|TRBJ2-7|many|NA
CASSSFYEQYF
TGTGCCAGCAGCTCGTTCTACGAGCAGTACTTC
>TRBV7-9|TRBJ2-2|NA|NA
CARSSVVAPTGELFF
TGTGCCAGATCTTCTGTAGTTGCACCCACCGGGGAGCTGTTTTTT
>TRBV5-1|TRBJ2-2|NA|TRBD1
CASSTTGDTGELFF
TGCGCCAGCAGCACGACAGGGGACACCGGGGAGCTGTTTTTT
>TRBV4-1|TRBJ2-1|NA|NA
CASSQDRRTERISYNEQFF
TGCGCCAGCAGCCAAGATAGGCGGACGGAGCGAATATCCTACAATGAGCAGTTCTTC
>TRBV27|TRBJ1-5|few|NA
CASSLGQTNQPQHF
TGTGCCAGCAGTTTAGGACAGACAAATCAGCCCCAGCATTTT
>TRBV7-8|TRBJ2-7|NA|NA
CASRLALVGSYEQYF
TGTGCCAGCAGGCTAGCACTGGTGGGGAGTTACGAGCAGTACTTC
>TRBV20-1|TRBJ2-1|few|TRBD1
CSAPLGDRGYNEQFF
TGCAGTGCCCCCCTCGGGGACAGGGGGTACAATGAGCAGTTCTTC
>TRBV7-9|TRBJ2-1|NA|TRBD2
CASSLAASGGAGQFF
TGTGCCAGCAGCTTAGCTGCTAGCGGGGGGGCAGGGCAGTTCTTC
>TRBV5-1|TRBJ2-1|NA|NA
CASSLPPLQFF
TGCGCCAGCAGCTTGCCCCCCCTCCAGTTCTTC
>TRBV6-5|TRBJ1-2|few|NA
CASSYLGGHSYGYTF
TGTGCCAGCAGTTACCTCGGAGGCCATTCCTATGGCTACACCTTC
>TRBV7-2|TRBJ2-1|NA|NA
CASSPTSNPYEQFF
TGTGCCAGCAGCCCGACCTCGAATCCCTATGAGCAGTTCTTC
>TRBV12-3/TRBV12-4|TRBJ2-7|NA|NA
CASTTSDSLYEQYF
TGTGCCAGCACCACCTCGGACAGTCTTTACGAGCAGTACTTC
>TRBV3-1|TRBJ2-5|few|TRBD2
CASSGLAGEETQYF
TGTGCCAGCAGCGGACTAGCGGGGGAAGAGACCCAGTACTTC
>TRBV5-1|TRBJ2-1|many|NA
CASSLRDSSSYNEQFF
TGCGCCAGCAGCCTTCGGGACTCAAGCTCCTACAATGAGCAGTTCTTC
>TRBV7-2|TRBJ2-3|NA|NA
CASSLELPPQYF
TGTGCCAGCAGCTTAGAACTCCCTCCGCAGTATTTT
>TRBV20-1|TRBJ2-1|NA|TRBD2
CSASTSGGARNEQFF
TGCAGTGCTTCGACTAGCGGGGGGGCTCGGAATGAGCAGTTCTTC
>TRBV7-2|TRBJ2-7|many|TRBD1
CASSLTGTGGSYEQYF
TGTGCCAGCAGCTTAACGGGGACAGGGGGTTCCTACGAGCAGTACTTC
>TRBV12-3/TRBV12-4|TRBJ1-1|NA|NA
CASSCPPDGNTEAFF
TGTGCCAGCAGTTGCCCCCCCGACGGGAACACTGAAGCTTTCTTT